A selection of T cell receptor beta chains follows, all from one sample in a study of blood T cells in healthy people across ages. TCRdb passed the 5' RACE reads through MiXCR, listing each CDR3 protein once. The table lists 500,000 to 600,000 distinct CDR3 sequences, approximately 25% of them singletons, with roughly 20% in the top ten. The sample taken for sequencing was blood. The receptors stem from a woman aged 65 to 85 in good health. Each CDR3 is given with its conserved first and last residue. Fields, in order: D gene, V gene, clone size, J gene, CDR3 DNA, CDR3 protein. D genes are given only for firm matches. The size of a clone is reported for some rows only, either as once, few or many, or as a class for expanded clones.

d_gene: TRBD2; v_gene: TRBV29-1; abundance: .; j_gene: TRBJ2-3; CDR3nt: TGCAGCGTTGAACTAGCGGCAGATACGCAGTATTTT; CDR3aa: CSVELAADTQYF
d_gene: TRBD2; v_gene: TRBV5-1; abundance: many; j_gene: TRBJ2-1; CDR3nt: TGCGCCAGCAGCTTGGGACTAGCGGGGGAGCAGTTCTTC; CDR3aa: CASSLGLAGEQFF
d_gene: .; v_gene: TRBV9; abundance: .; j_gene: TRBJ2-5; CDR3nt: TGTGCCAGCAGCGTAGGTGAGGGATCTGAGCAGTACTTC; CDR3aa: CASSVGEGSEQYF
d_gene: .; v_gene: TRBV10-3; abundance: many; j_gene: TRBJ1-6; CDR3nt: TGTGCCATGAGTGGAGGAAGGTATAATTCACCCCTCCACTTT; CDR3aa: CAMSGGRYNSPLHF
d_gene: .; v_gene: TRBV20-1; abundance: .; j_gene: TRBJ2-5; CDR3nt: TGCAGTGCTAGAGCTCAGGGTGGAGAAGAGACCCAGTACTTC; CDR3aa: CSARAQGGEETQYF
d_gene: .; v_gene: TRBV20-1; abundance: few; j_gene: TRBJ2-5; CDR3nt: TGCAGTGCCCAGAGGGGGGCGGGGCGAGAGACCCAGTACTTC; CDR3aa: CSAQRGAGRETQYF
d_gene: TRBD1; v_gene: TRBV20-1; abundance: .; j_gene: TRBJ2-2; CDR3nt: TGCAGTGCCTTGGGACAGGCCAACACCGGGGAGCTGTTTTTT; CDR3aa: CSALGQANTGELFF
d_gene: TRBD2; v_gene: TRBV4-2; abundance: .; j_gene: TRBJ2-5; CDR3nt: TGTGCCAGCAGCCCTACTAGCGGGGGGAGCGGGACCCAGTACTTC; CDR3aa: CASSPTSGGSGTQYF
d_gene: .; v_gene: TRBV5-1; abundance: few; j_gene: TRBJ2-5; CDR3nt: TGCGCCAGCAGCTTGACAGTCAACAAAGAGACCCAGTACTTC; CDR3aa: CASSLTVNKETQYF
d_gene: TRBD2; v_gene: TRBV20-1; abundance: .; j_gene: TRBJ2-1; CDR3nt: TGCAGTGCTACACCCGGGACTAGCGGTTATGAGCAGTTCTTC; CDR3aa: CSATPGTSGYEQFF
d_gene: .; v_gene: TRBV21-1; abundance: .; j_gene: TRBJ2-7; CDR3nt: TGTGCCAGCAGCAAAGTTAGCGGACAGGGGTTCTCCTACGAGCAGTACTTC; CDR3aa: CASSKVSGQGFSYEQYF
d_gene: .; v_gene: TRBV12-3/TRBV12-4; abundance: few; j_gene: TRBJ2-3; CDR3nt: TGTGCCAGCGCCCTCCCCGGGAACACAGATACGCAGTATTTT; CDR3aa: CASALPGNTDTQYF
d_gene: TRBD1; v_gene: TRBV19; abundance: .; j_gene: TRBJ2-7; CDR3nt: TGTGCCAGTAGCCCGGGACAGGGATTTTACGAGCAGTACTTC; CDR3aa: CASSPGQGFYEQYF
d_gene: .; v_gene: TRBV6-1; abundance: .; j_gene: TRBJ1-2; CDR3nt: TGTGCCAGCGGGTACTACGACTATGGCTACACCTTC; CDR3aa: CASGYYDYGYTF
d_gene: .; v_gene: TRBV10-3; abundance: once; j_gene: TRBJ2-6; CDR3nt: TGTGCCATCAGCACGAGCTCTGGGGCCAACGTCCTGACTTTC; CDR3aa: CAISTSSGANVLTF
d_gene: .; v_gene: TRBV27; abundance: once; j_gene: TRBJ1-1; CDR3nt: TGTGCCAGCAGTTCCCCAGGACAGTTTGAAGCTTTCTTT; CDR3aa: CASSSPGQFEAFF
d_gene: .; v_gene: TRBV2; abundance: .; j_gene: TRBJ1-6; CDR3nt: TGTGCCAGCAGTGATAACTCCTATAATTCACCCCTCCACTTT; CDR3aa: CASSDNSYNSPLHF
d_gene: TRBD1; v_gene: TRBV6-1; abundance: .; j_gene: TRBJ2-2; CDR3nt: TGTGCCAGCAGAAAACAGGGGAGGAACACCGGGGAGCTGTTTTTT; CDR3aa: CASRKQGRNTGELFF
d_gene: .; v_gene: TRBV27; abundance: .; j_gene: TRBJ2-3; CDR3nt: TGTGCCAGCAGTTTAGTCTTGAGCACAGATACGCAGTATTTT; CDR3aa: CASSLVLSTDTQYF
d_gene: .; v_gene: TRBV7-2; abundance: .; j_gene: TRBJ2-7; CDR3nt: TGTGCCAGCAGCTTCAGGGACGGCTACTACGAGCAGTACTTC; CDR3aa: CASSFRDGYYEQYF
d_gene: .; v_gene: TRBV7-9; abundance: .; j_gene: TRBJ1-4; CDR3nt: TGTGCCAGCAGCTTAGCAGGGGCAGATAATGAAAAGCTGTTTTTT; CDR3aa: CASSLAGADNEKLFF
d_gene: TRBD1; v_gene: TRBV5-1; abundance: .; j_gene: TRBJ2-2; CDR3nt: TGCGCCAGCAGCCCCTGGGGACAGGGGACGAACACCGGGGAGCTGTTTTTT; CDR3aa: CASSPWGQGTNTGELFF
d_gene: .; v_gene: TRBV3-1; abundance: .; j_gene: TRBJ1-6; CDR3nt: TGTGCCAGCAGCCAAGGGTTCAGGGATAATTCACCCCTCCACTTT; CDR3aa: CASSQGFRDNSPLHF
d_gene: TRBD1; v_gene: TRBV3-1; abundance: few; j_gene: TRBJ2-1; CDR3nt: TGTGCCAGCAGCCAAGCAGGGGGCGAGGTTCTCTTC; CDR3aa: CASSQAGGEVLF
d_gene: .; v_gene: TRBV12-3/TRBV12-4; abundance: .; j_gene: TRBJ2-7; CDR3nt: TGTGCCAGCAGTAATTTCTACGAGCAGTACTTC; CDR3aa: CASSNFYEQYF
d_gene: .; v_gene: TRBV18; abundance: .; j_gene: TRBJ1-4; CDR3nt: TGTGCCAGCTCACTTACCGGGACAACAACTAATGAAAAACTGTTTTTT; CDR3aa: CASSLTGTTTNEKLFF
d_gene: .; v_gene: TRBV3-1; abundance: once; j_gene: TRBJ2-2; CDR3nt: TGTGCCAGCAGCCAATCTTGGAACACCGGGGAGCTGTTTTTT; CDR3aa: CASSQSWNTGELFF
d_gene: .; v_gene: TRBV5-1; abundance: few; j_gene: TRBJ1-1; CDR3nt: TGCGCCAGCACTATTTCCCCCATCGGCACCAACACTGAAGCTTTCTTT; CDR3aa: CASTISPIGTNTEAFF
d_gene: TRBD2; v_gene: TRBV10-3; abundance: .; j_gene: TRBJ2-1; CDR3nt: TGTGCCGTCAGTGAACTAGCGGGGTACAATGAGCAGTTCTTC; CDR3aa: CAVSELAGYNEQFF
d_gene: .; v_gene: TRBV7-9; abundance: few; j_gene: TRBJ2-5; CDR3nt: TGTGCCGGGCGGATCGAAGAGACCCAGTACTTC; CDR3aa: CAGRIEETQYF
d_gene: .; v_gene: TRBV5-5; abundance: .; j_gene: TRBJ1-2; CDR3nt: TGTGCCAGCAGCCCGATCTCTAACTATGGCTACACCTTC; CDR3aa: CASSPISNYGYTF
d_gene: .; v_gene: TRBV2; abundance: few; j_gene: TRBJ2-5; CDR3nt: TGTGCCAGCCAGACGGAGTACCAAGAGACCCAGTACTTC; CDR3aa: CASQTEYQETQYF
d_gene: .; v_gene: TRBV20-1; abundance: .; j_gene: TRBJ1-3; CDR3nt: TGCAGTGCTAGAGATCAGGGGTTCAGCTCTGGAAACACCATATATTTT; CDR3aa: CSARDQGFSSGNTIYF
d_gene: .; v_gene: TRBV12-5; abundance: .; j_gene: TRBJ2-3; CDR3nt: TGTGCTAGTGGTTTGGGGGCCTCGAGGGATACGCAGTATTTT; CDR3aa: CASGLGASRDTQYF
d_gene: .; v_gene: TRBV14; abundance: many; j_gene: TRBJ2-6; CDR3nt: TGTGCCAGCAGCCAAGACCCGGGGTGGGCCAACGTCCTGACTTTC; CDR3aa: CASSQDPGWANVLTF
d_gene: .; v_gene: TRBV20-1; abundance: .; j_gene: TRBJ1-1; CDR3nt: TGCAGTGCCGACGGGGGCACTGAAGCTTTCTTT; CDR3aa: CSADGGTEAFF
d_gene: TRBD2; v_gene: TRBV12-3/TRBV12-4; abundance: many; j_gene: TRBJ2-1; CDR3nt: TGTGCCAGCAGATCGGGGGGGAATCTCCCCTCCAATGAGCAGTTCTTC; CDR3aa: CASRSGGNLPSNEQFF
d_gene: .; v_gene: TRBV29-1; abundance: few; j_gene: TRBJ2-5; CDR3nt: TGCAGCGTTAATCCGGGTTACGAGACCCAGTACTTC; CDR3aa: CSVNPGYETQYF
d_gene: TRBD1; v_gene: TRBV5-6; abundance: few; j_gene: TRBJ2-2; CDR3nt: TGTGCCAGCAGCTTATGGACAGGGGATCCCGGGGAGCTGTTTTTT; CDR3aa: CASSLWTGDPGELFF
d_gene: TRBD2; v_gene: TRBV12-3/TRBV12-4; abundance: .; j_gene: TRBJ2-1; CDR3nt: TGTGCCAGCAGGGGTAGCGGGGGGGGAGGCGAGCAGTTCTTC; CDR3aa: CASRGSGGGGEQFF
d_gene: .; v_gene: TRBV20-1; abundance: .; j_gene: TRBJ2-3; CDR3nt: TGCAGTGCTAGGGTTATCGCTAGCACAGATACGCAGTATTTT; CDR3aa: CSARVIASTDTQYF
d_gene: .; v_gene: TRBV20-1; abundance: .; j_gene: TRBJ2-1; CDR3nt: TGCAGTGCTAGAGATGGGCCTTACAATGAGCAGTTCTTC; CDR3aa: CSARDGPYNEQFF
d_gene: .; v_gene: TRBV5-1; abundance: .; j_gene: TRBJ1-4; CDR3nt: TGCGCCAGCAGCTTGCGGGACATCGCCGGTAAGGGACTGTTTTTT; CDR3aa: CASSLRDIAGKGLFF
d_gene: .; v_gene: TRBV7-2; abundance: .; j_gene: TRBJ1-6; CDR3nt: TGTGCCAGCACCAACCAGGGGATGTTTAATTCACCCCTCCACTTT; CDR3aa: CASTNQGMFNSPLHF
d_gene: .; v_gene: TRBV7-9; abundance: .; j_gene: TRBJ1-4; CDR3nt: TGTGCCAGCAGCTTAGTCGCCTTTTCAGACAGCCTTAATGAAAAACTGTTTTTT; CDR3aa: CASSLVAFSDSLNEKLFF
d_gene: .; v_gene: TRBV6-2/TRBV6-3; abundance: .; j_gene: TRBJ2-2; CDR3nt: TGTGCCAGCAGTTACAGGGGTTACGACACCGGGGAGCTGTTTTTT; CDR3aa: CASSYRGYDTGELFF
d_gene: .; v_gene: TRBV12-3/TRBV12-4; abundance: .; j_gene: TRBJ2-5; CDR3nt: TGTGCCAGCAGTACGACGGGGTGGGAGACCCAGTACTTC; CDR3aa: CASSTTGWETQYF
d_gene: .; v_gene: TRBV19; abundance: .; j_gene: TRBJ2-2; CDR3nt: TGTGCCAGTACGCCCAGCCCCGGGGAGCTGTTTTTT; CDR3aa: CASTPSPGELFF